The T cell receptor beta chain described here comes from a study of T cell clones after liver transplantation. Study-level background: Subjects received no induction therapy and standard immunosuppression until randomization at 12-24 months post-transplant. At least one year of complete immunosuppression withdrawal without enzymes over twice normal defined tolerance. Whole-study findings and limits: These preliminary findings come from unstandardized post-transplant sampling times. A significant post-transplant drop in circulating graft-donor-reactive CD4 TCRbeta sequences occurred in most of the 8 subjects.

This clone was detected a few times. Antigen unknown. TCRdb keeps only in-frame clones here, not all; method: immunoSEQ multiplex PCR. The sample lists tens of thousands of clones, around 70% occurring once. V gave up 3 bases and J gave up 5 bases, with 14 bases separating them. Germline V gene lookup returns CDR1 SGHVS and CDR2 FQNEAQ. CDR3 length equals 15 residues. This sequence originates from a human patient who received a liver transplant. The T cells may partly be graft donor cells. The rearrangement joins TRBV7-8 to TRBJ2-1, with D perhaps assigned TRBD1 or TRBD2 (5 bases each). The sample was CD4+ T cells from blood, taken at the 22-month timepoint. The chain's CDR3 is CASSFRDGPHNEQFF. The DNA for the CDR3 is TGTGCCAGCAGCTTCAGGGACGGTCCCCACAATGAGCAGTTCTTC.